This entry lists 24 T cell receptor beta chains sequenced from one sample in a study of spatial heterogeneity in lung cancer. Time point in this sample: sample taken at primary tumor resection. In each case, whole RNA from tumor, nontumor lung or frozen PBMC was sequenced unsorted. MiXCR was run by TCRdb on the 5' RACE reads, yielding one entry per CDR3 protein. The sample includes approximately 81,000 distinct CDR3 sequences, about 12% of them seen just once. Sequenced material: PBMCs, taken at surgery. The receptors come from a male donor with early-stage non-small cell lung cancer.

In its sample, this clonotype was seen many times. The DNA for the CDR3 is TGTGCCAGCAGTTGGGACAGCCTTATGAACACTGAAGCTTTCTTT. This codes for CASSWDSLMNTEAFF. J is TRBJ1-1 and V is TRBV6-5; 7 bases agree with TRBD1. The V segment lost 4 bases and the J segment 0 bases; nucleotides outside the gene matches: 5. The germline CDR1 and CDR2 sequences are MNHEY and SVGAGI. The CDR3 is 15 amino acids.

V and J are TRBV2 and TRBJ2-7; the match to TRBD1 covers 10 bases. V gave up 9 bases and J gave up 5 bases; unmatched junction bases: 7. There are 13 residues in the CDR3. Germline CDR1 is SNHLY and CDR2 is FYNNEI. DNA for the CDR3: TGTGCCAGTTCTGGGACAGGGGAACACGAGCAGTACTTC. Translation: CASSGTGEHEQYF.

The chain links TRBV29-1 to TRBJ2-5; a possible D gene is TRBD1 (7 bases). This CDR3 comprises 12 residues. Germline CDR1 and CDR2: SQVTM and ANQGSEA. Trimming shortened V by 4 bases and J by 5 bases, and 11 bases separated the two germline ends. CDR3 region: CSVVEGAETQYF. For the CDR3, the DNA is TGCAGCGTTGTGGAGGGGGCTGAGACCCAGTACTTC.

This clonotype has a handful of counts. The chain combines TRBV7-2 with TRBJ2-3; D might be TRBD2 (6 bases). Germline CDR1 and CDR2: SGHTA and FQGNSA. The CDR3 is 16 amino acids. The germline V and J ends were trimmed by 2 bases and 5 bases, with 17 bases remaining between them. CDR3 DNA sequence: TGTGCCAGCAGCTTACTCATAGCGGAGGAGGGAGATACGCAGTATTTT. Translated, it gives CASSLLIAEEGDTQYF.

By share of the sample, this clonotype is medium-sized. The genes are TRBV27 and TRBJ2-7, with 12 bases matching TRBD1. The CDR3 totals 14 residues. Trimming took 6 bases from V and 4 from J; bases not matched to a gene: 4. The germline gives CDR1 MNHEY, CDR2 SMNVEV (reference sequence). The CDR3 is CASRRDRGHYEQYF. The CDR3 coding sequence is TGTGCCAGCAGAAGGGACAGGGGGCATTACGAGCAGTACTTC.

V is TRBV5-6 and J is TRBJ2-1, with TRBD1 matching over 7 bases. The junction had 13 bases not matched to a gene; V was cut back by 5 bases and J by 8 bases. The CDR3 loop spans 15 amino acids. CDR1 and CDR2 (germline): SGHDT, YYEEEE. The CDR3 region has the DNA TGTGCCAGCAGTCTTAGGGGGCGGATAGGAGATGAGCAGTTCTTC. The encoded protein is CASSLRGRIGDEQFF.

This clonotype was recorded many times. The chain couples TRBV7-2 to TRBJ1-1; D remains unclear. Trimming removed 2 bases from V and 0 bases from J, with 19 bases in between. From germline, CDR1 is SGHTA and CDR2 FQGNSA. The CDR3 sequence is 18 residues long. CDR3 sequence (DNA): TGTGCCAGCAGCTTAAACTCGACACCAAGTTACATGAACACTGAAGCTTTCTTT. It translates to CASSLNSTPSYMNTEAFF.

This clonotype was picked up many times. The J gene is TRBJ2-7, the V gene TRBV27; 8 nucleotides match TRBD1. The junction had 3 bases not matched to a gene; V was cut back by 4 bases and J by 4 bases. CDR3 length: 13 amino acids. From germline, CDR1 is MNHEY and CDR2 SMNVEV (reference sequence). The chain's CDR3 is CASSSRTGYEQYF. DNA for the CDR3: TGTGCCAGCAGTTCCCGGACAGGGTACGAGCAGTACTTC.

The DNA for the CDR3 is TGCAGCGTTGAAGGGGGGCCGCGACAGGGGTACAATGAGCAGTTCTTC. It is translated as CSVEGGPRQGYNEQFF. This chain joins TRBV29-1 and TRBJ2-1; the match to TRBD1 covers 8 bases. The CDR3 totals 16 residues. Germline V gene data show CDR1 as SQVTM and CDR2 as ANQGSEA. J gave up 4 bases and V 1 base, and 9 bases lay outside the gene matches.

This clonotype was seen a few times. The chain employs TRBV24-1 and TRBJ2-5; no firm D call. This CDR3 has 11 residues. Germline CDR1 reads KGHDR; CDR2 reads SFDVKD. Trimming took 2 bases from V and 4 from J, leaving 1 base between them. The CDR3 loop is CATSDSETQYF. In DNA form, the CDR3 reads TGTGCCACCAGTGATTCAGAGACCCAGTACTTC.

This clonotype showed up just a few times. The chain combines TRBV30 with TRBJ1-2; D gene uncertain. Germline CDR1 reads GTSNPN; CDR2 reads SVGIG (reference sequence). This CDR3 is built from 14 residues. V was clipped by 0 bases and J by 8 bases, with 16 bases between them. CDR3 in amino acids: CAWSVRSRSQGYTF. DNA of the CDR3: TGTGCCTGGAGTGTACGATCCAGGTCCCAAGGCTACACCTTC.

In its sample, this clonotype was seen many times. This chain joins TRBV7-3 and TRBJ1-6; D not resolved. Per germline, CDR1 SGHTA and CDR2 FQGTGA. The CDR3 runs 16 residues. Trimming took 6 bases from V and 1 from J, leaving 13 bases between them. This CDR3 reads CASSLDPGSYNSPLHF. The CDR3, as DNA: TGTGCCAGCAGTTTGGATCCGGGTTCCTATAATTCACCCCTCCACTTT.

This clonotype was observed many times. The gene calls are TRBV6-1 and TRBJ1-2; TRBD1 matches at 9 bases. The germline CDR1 and CDR2 sequences are MNHNS and SASEGT. This CDR3 has 15 amino acids. With V trimmed by 1 base and J by 6 bases, 6 bases remained unmatched. CDR3 residues: CASSEVPGQGNGYTF. The DNA for the CDR3 is TGTGCCAGCAGTGAAGTACCGGGACAGGGCAATGGCTACACCTTC.

This chain uses TRBV14 with TRBJ2-4, with 7 bases matching TRBD1. This CDR3 is 14 amino acids long. V lost 1 base and J lost 6; bases outside the gene matches: 3. Germline CDR1 SGHDN, CDR2 FVKESK. CDR3 sequence reads: CASSQGQGGNIQYF. CDR3 nucleotides: TGTGCCAGCAGCCAAGGACAGGGTGGAAACATTCAGTACTTC.

The table lists this clonotype with a few counts. The chain recombines TRBV20-1 with TRBJ2-7; the match to TRBD2 covers 12 bases. Unmatched junction bases numbered 5, after V lost 6 bases and J lost 2 bases. CDR3 length: 14 residues. Germline V gene data show CDR1 as DFQATT and CDR2 as SNEGSKA (reference sequence). The DNA of the CDR3 is TGCAGTGCGATGACTAGCGGGAGTACCTACGAGCAGTACTTC. Amino acids: CSAMTSGSTYEQYF.

As concerns this clonotype: This could be a read error, since a much larger clone is one nucleotide away. The J gene is TRBJ2-3, the V gene TRBV30; TRBD1 is a possible D gene (6 bases). Germline CDR1 reads GTSNPN; CDR2 reads SVGIG (reference sequence). The V gene lost 4 bases and the J gene lost 4 bases, with 15 bases spanning the gap. There are 14 residues in the CDR3. CDR3 sequence reads: CAWTEQGWADTQYF. The CDR3 bases are TGTGCCTGGACGGAACAGGGTTGGGCAGATACGCAGTATTTT.

The sample holds a few counts of this clonotype. The chain links TRBV7-3 to TRBJ1-3; D uncertain. The length of the CDR3 is 16 residues. Trimming cost V 2 bases and J 0 bases, with 11 bases left between them. Per the germline V gene, CDR1 is SGHTA and CDR2 is FQGTGA. The chain's CDR3 is CASSLGPPSSGNTIYF. The CDR3 DNA follows: TGTGCCAGCAGCTTAGGACCGCCGAGCTCTGGAAACACCATATATTTT.

This clonotype was seen only a few times. V is TRBV14 and J is TRBJ2-2; TRBD2 agrees at 8 bases. Trimming took 4 bases from V and 6 from J; bases not matched to a gene: 10. From germline, CDR1 is SGHDN and CDR2 FVKESK. The CDR3 is 16 amino acids. The CDR3: CASSPMTSARSGELFF. CDR3 in DNA: TGTGCCAGCAGCCCCATGACTAGCGCCAGATCCGGGGAGCTGTTTTTT.

This clonotype appeared a few times. V gene TRBV29-1 combines with J gene TRBJ1-4; TRBD1 is a possible D gene (5 bases). The CDR3 has 15 residues. V was clipped by 5 bases and J by 4 bases, with 17 bases between them. Germline V gives CDR1 SQVTM, CDR2 ANQGSEA. The CDR3 DNA sequence: TGCAGCGTTCAAAAGTTGACAGCAGATAATGAAAAACTGTTTTTT. It specifies CSVQKLTADNEKLFF.

This clonotype was found a few times. The gene calls are TRBV5-1 and TRBJ2-1; 11 nucleotides line up with TRBD2. This CDR3 region has 14 residues. The junction had 3 bases not matched to a gene; V was cut back by 5 bases and J by 5 bases. From germline, CDR1 is SGHRS and CDR2 YFSETQ. CDR3 residues: CASRVSGGDNEQFF. CDR3 bases: TGCGCCAGCAGGGTTAGCGGGGGGGACAATGAGCAGTTCTTC.

This clonotype was counted only a few times. V and J are TRBV2 and TRBJ2-7, with unresolved D. This CDR3 region has 13 residues. V shed 4 bases and J shed 3 bases, with 10 bases lying between them. CDR1 and CDR2 (germline): SNHLY, FYNNEI. Here the CDR3 reads CASSASRVYEQYF. The CDR3 coding sequence is TGTGCCAGCAGTGCTTCAAGGGTCTACGAGCAGTACTTC.

This clonotype has a handful of counts. The chain is built from TRBV3-1 and TRBJ1-1; D is undetermined. Germline CDR1 reads LGHDT; CDR2 reads YNNKEL (reference sequence). The V end was cut by 3 bases, the J end by 5 bases, with 4 bases between. The CDR3 covers 11 residues. This CDR3 is CASSHYTEAFF. CDR3 DNA sequence: TGTGCCAGCAGCCATTATACTGAAGCTTTCTTT.

This rearrangement joins TRBV7-3 to TRBJ2-5; D possibly corresponds to TRBD2 (7 bases). This CDR3 comprises 16 residues. V shed 4 bases and J shed 5 bases, with 20 bases lying between them. CDR1 and CDR2 (germline): SGHTA, FQGTGA. CDR3 protein: CASSSRGPQGFETQYF. In DNA, the CDR3 is TGTGCCAGCAGCTCGCGGGGGCCACAGGGTTTCGAGACCCAGTACTTC.

The chain uses TRBV6-1 and TRBJ1-5; possible D gene TRBD1, 5 bases. The germline V gene has CDR1 MNHNS and CDR2 SASEGT. This CDR3 is built from 13 residues. V was shortened by 8 bases and J by 6 bases, with 14 bases between the two germline ends. The CDR3 spells CASPRGMVQPQHF. The CDR3 DNA is TGTGCCAGCCCGCGGGGGATGGTTCAGCCCCAGCATTTT.